These 2 T cell receptor beta chains were all obtained from the same sample, sequenced in a study of blood T cells in healthy people across ages. Together with a sample-barcoded 5' primer, a J-beta primer mix was included in a second PCR lasting about 7 to 11 cycles. TCRdb ran MiXCR on the 5' RACE reads and lists one entry per CDR3 protein. The table shows some 880,000 distinct CDR3 sequences, with about 34% occurring only once. The sample comprised blood. These receptors came from a man aged 18-30 years in good health.

The chain combines TRBV14 with TRBJ1-3, with 7 bases fitting TRBD1. The CDR3 is made up of 17 amino acids. Germline V gene sequence: CDR1 SGHDN, CDR2 FVKESK. V trimming: 0 bases; J trimming: 3 bases; junction bases outside the gene matches: 8. CDR3: CASSQDLGGGDGNTIYF. The CDR3 nucleotides are TGTGCCAGCAGCCAAGATCTGGGAGGGGGCGATGGAAACACCATATATTTT.

This chain links TRBV12-3 or TRBV12-4 with TRBJ1-2; D may be TRBD1 (6 bases). The CDR3 loop spans 16 amino acids. V lost 2 bases and J lost 4, with 17 bases in between. The DNA for the CDR3 is TGTGCCAGCAGTTTATTATCGGGGGGCGCGGGCTATGGCTACACCTTC. It encodes CASSLLSGGAGYGYTF.